This TCR beta chain was recorded in a study of CD8+CD57+ T cells in acquired aplastic anemia. Study as a whole: Sorted CD4+ plus CD8+ cells gave DNA averaging about 3.2 ug.

For CDR3 and TCR beta VDJ profiling, genomic DNA was the template used. MiXCR was run by TCRdb on the reads, yielding one entry per CDR3 protein. The sample records 180,000 or so distinct CDR3 sequences, around 48% being singletons. Per germline, CDR1 MNHNS and CDR2 SASEGT. V lost 6 bases, J lost 1 base, and 6 bases lay in between. The CDR3 has 12 residues. Sequencing was done on patients that had shown CD8+CD57+ cell expansion by flow cytometry. Each patient gave a blood sample that was collected before any therapy had been received. This clonotype was obtained from a human donor with aplastic anemia. The chain carries TRBV6-1 and TRBJ1-2, with D unresolved. Sequencing was performed on sorted CD4+, CD8+, or CD8+CD57+ T cells (not recorded which) from PBMCs. CDR3 sequence reads: CASRGSNYGYTF. CDR3 DNA: TGTGCCAGCAGGGGCAGTAACTATGGCTACACCTTC.